This T cell receptor beta chain originates from a study of CD8 T cells in Susac syndrome. The study's findings and limits: A relatively small number of individuals underwent TCR sequencing and HLA analysis.

To note about this clonotype: Its antigen is unknown.

Roughly 0.45 to 1 ug RNA was reverse transcribed with random hexamers. Multiplex PCR with immunoSEQ amplified the TCR beta CDR3 across 54 Vbeta and 13 Jbeta. TCRdb re-analysed the immunoSEQ multiplex PCR reads in MiXCR, keeping a single row per CDR3 protein. The table records roughly 130,000 distinct CDR3 sequences, 85% to 95% of them present only once. Peripheral blood CD8+ and CD4+ T cells were profiled by TCR beta sequencing. CDR1 DFQATT and CDR2 SNEGSKA come from the germline V gene (reference sequence). The V gene lost 1 base and the J gene lost 0 bases, with 7 bases spanning the gap. The CDR3 contains 13 residues.

The sequenced sample consisted of CD4+ T cells from PBMCs. This sequence joins TRBV20-1 and TRBJ2-7; D unresolved. The clonotype originates from a human donor with multiple sclerosis. DNA of the CDR3: TGCAGTGCTAGAGTAGAAACCTCCTACGAGCAGTACTTC. Translated, it gives CSARVETSYEQYF.